This T cell receptor beta chain was identified during a study of T cell changes during pregnancy in multiple sclerosis. Some clones are missing from TCRdb's copy, which holds only in-frame ones; the method was immunoSEQ multiplex PCR. Counted here are tens of thousands of clones, approximately 88% occurring once; the ten biggest clones make up more than 1%. V was cut by 1 base and J by 5 bases, with 7 bases left in between. This CDR3 is built from 13 residues. The germline V gene has CDR1 SGHKS and CDR2 YYEKEE (reference sequence). The specimen comprised CD4+ T cells from peripheral blood mononuclear cells, sampled before pregnancy. This clonotype was obtained from a female donor with multiple sclerosis, enrolled in a pregnancy study. The gene calls are TRBV5-5 and TRBJ2-1, with unresolved D. CDR3 in amino acids: CASSLSLDNEQFF. CDR3 DNA sequence: TGTGCCAGCAGCTTGTCCCTTGACAATGAGCAGTTCTTC.